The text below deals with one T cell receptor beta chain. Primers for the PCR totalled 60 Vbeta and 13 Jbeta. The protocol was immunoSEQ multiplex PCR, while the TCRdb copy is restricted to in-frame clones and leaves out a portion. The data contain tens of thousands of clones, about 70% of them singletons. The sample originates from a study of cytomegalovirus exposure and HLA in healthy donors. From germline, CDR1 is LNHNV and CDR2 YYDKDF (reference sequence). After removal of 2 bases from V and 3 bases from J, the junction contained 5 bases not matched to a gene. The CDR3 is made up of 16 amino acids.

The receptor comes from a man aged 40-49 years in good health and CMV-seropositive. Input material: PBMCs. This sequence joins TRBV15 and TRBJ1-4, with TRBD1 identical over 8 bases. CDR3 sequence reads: CATSRRQGQANEKLFF. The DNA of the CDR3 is TGTGCCACCAGCAGACGCCAGGGACAGGCTAATGAAAAACTGTTTTTT. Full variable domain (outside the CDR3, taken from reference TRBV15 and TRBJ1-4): DAMVIQNPRYQVTQFGKPVTLSCSQTLNHNVMYWYQQKSSQAPKLLFHYYDKDFNNEADTPDNFQSRRPNTSFCFLDIRSPGLGDTAMYLCATSRRQGQANEKLFFGSGTQLSVL.